The sequence of this TCR beta chain was determined in a study of T cells in localized non-small cell lung cancer. The study, taken as a whole, reports: It was uninvolved adjacent lung that showed the highest T cell clonality, exceeding tumor. Elevated circulating T cell density in blood was associated with longer overall survival. Of the top 100 tumor clones, median roughly 60 were in adjacent lung, 25 to 35 among its top 100.

As concerns this clone: Its specificity is unknown.

Using immunoSEQ multiplex PCR, the repertoire was profiled, and TCRdb retains in-frame clones only, with some absent. The sample lists about 2,600 clones; about 30% were seen once. Material: lung tumor tissue, obtained before any cancer treatment. The sequence came from a man aged 40 to 70 with stage I lung adenocarcinoma.

CDR3 DNA: TGCAGCGTTGATCCCCGGGACTCGAGCTCTGGAAACACCATATATTTT. This sequence encodes CSVDPRDSSSGNTIYF. The rearrangement uses TRBV29-1 and TRBJ1-3, with a weak D call TRBD1 (5 bases). The ends were cut back, 3 bases at V and 0 bases at J, with 15 bases in the middle. The CDR3 consists of 16 residues. Germline V gene sequence: CDR1 SQVTM, CDR2 ANQGSEA.